Shown below are 7 T cell receptor beta chains from a single sample sequenced in a study of Ad26.COV2.S vaccination and SARS-CoV-2 variants. Stated treatment: around 19 received Ad26.COV2.S at low or high dose, single or two shots; about 5 received placebo; per-sample allocation not given. Samples came from day 63 after the first vaccine or placebo injection. Measured with immunoSEQ multiplex PCR; TCRdb has only the in-frame clones, and not every one. The sample has around 400,000 clones; 83% are singletons. The specimen was peripheral blood, collected in a trial of Ad26.COV2.S vaccine versus placebo. These TCRs come from a person between 18 and 65 years old who received the Ad26.COV2.S COVID-19 vaccine or a placebo.

This clone has ten or more counts. The chain is built from TRBV3-1 (or the pseudogene TRBV3-2) and TRBJ1-1; D not resolved. The CDR3 loop spans 14 amino acids. Trimming removed 1 base from V and 7 bases from J, with 13 bases in between. Germline V gene data show CDR1 as LGHDT and CDR2 as YNNKEL (reference sequence). CDR3 in DNA: TGTGCCAGCAGCCAAGGGGAAAAACAGAATGAAGCTTTCTTT. It is translated as CASSQGEKQNEAFF.

CDR3 region: CASGLRLAGSMNEQFF. Written as DNA, the CDR3 is TGTGCTAGTGGTTTGAGACTTGCTGGTAGTATGAATGAGCAGTTCTTC. The V call is TRBV12-5, the J call TRBJ2-1; no clear D. The V end was cut by 2 bases, the J end by 7 bases, with 18 bases between. Per the germline V gene, CDR1 is LGHNT and CDR2 is FRNRAP. The CDR3 extends over 16 amino acids.

The chain carries TRBV11-1 and TRBJ2-7; D uncertain. From germline, CDR1 is SGHAT and CDR2 FQDESV (reference sequence). The CDR3 extends over 14 amino acids. Trimming took off 5 bases at V and 0 bases at J, with 11 bases between the two ends. CDR3 DNA sequence: TGTGCCAGCAGCCGGAGCAGTAGCTCCTACGAGCAGTACTTC. This codes for CASSRSSSSYEQYF.

The chain uses TRBV5-1 and TRBJ2-1; D is unresolved. Germline V CDR1 and CDR2: SGHRS, YFSETQ. V was clipped by 0 bases and J by 10 bases, with 14 bases between them. This CDR3 region has 14 residues. Here the CDR3 reads CASSLAPHGREQFF. The CDR3, as DNA: TGCGCCAGCAGCTTGGCACCCCACGGGCGGGAGCAGTTCTTC.

A single count supports this clone. The V call is TRBV21-1, the J call TRBJ2-5; the tabulated D call, TRBD2, remains unverified against the DNA. TRBV21-1 is a documented pseudogene. CDR3 length equals 19 residues. CDR3 amino acids: CASSYPSAEPNPTQETQYF. The CDR3 DNA reads as TGTGCCAGCAGCTACCCTAGCGCGGAGCCCAACCCAACTCAAGAGACCCAGTACTTC.

This chain uses TRBV24-1 with TRBJ2-1, with 10 bases identical to TRBD2. This CDR3 has 17 amino acids. Losses at the gene ends were 3 bases for V and 4 bases for J; bases not matched to a gene: 8. Germline CDR1 KGHDR, CDR2 SFDVKD. The DNA for the CDR3 is TGTGCCACCAGTGATCGATCCGGGACTAGCGCTTACAATGAGCAGTTCTTC. Translation gives CATSDRSGTSAYNEQFF.

The table lists this clone with a few counts. The sample holds other DNA sequences that translate to the same CDR3. J is TRBJ1-6 and V is TRBV18, with 9 bases lining up with TRBD1. V was pared by 4 bases and J by 7 bases, with 2 bases of the junction left unmatched. Germline CDR1 reads KGHSH; CDR2 reads LQKENI. The CDR3 is 14 residues long. This CDR3 reads CASSRDRDNSPLHF. The CDR3 nucleotides read TGTGCCAGCTCACGGGACAGGGACAATTCACCCCTCCACTTT.